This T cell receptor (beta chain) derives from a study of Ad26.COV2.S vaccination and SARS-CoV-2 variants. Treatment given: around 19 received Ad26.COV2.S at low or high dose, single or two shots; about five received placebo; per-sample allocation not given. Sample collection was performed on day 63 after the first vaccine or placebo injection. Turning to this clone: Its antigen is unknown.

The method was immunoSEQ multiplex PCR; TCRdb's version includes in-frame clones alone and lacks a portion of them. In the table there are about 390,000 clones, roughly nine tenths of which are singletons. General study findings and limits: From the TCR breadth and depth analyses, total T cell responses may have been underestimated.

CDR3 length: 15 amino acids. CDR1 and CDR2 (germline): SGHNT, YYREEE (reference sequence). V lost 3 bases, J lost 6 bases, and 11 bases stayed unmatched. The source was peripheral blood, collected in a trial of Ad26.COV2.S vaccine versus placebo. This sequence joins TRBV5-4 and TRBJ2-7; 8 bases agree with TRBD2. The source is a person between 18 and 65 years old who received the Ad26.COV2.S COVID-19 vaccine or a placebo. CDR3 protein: CASSSPGTRASEQYF. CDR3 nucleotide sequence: TGTGCCAGCAGCTCGCCCGGGACTAGGGCTTCCGAGCAGTACTTC.